The rows below give T cell receptor beta chains drawn from one sample of a study of T cell responses to AZD1222 COVID-19 vaccine. Libraries were prepared by immunoSEQ multiplex PCR; TCRdb keeps only in-frame clonotypes and omits some of them. Found here are 100,000 to 150,000 clones, about 92% of them singletons; the top ten hold less than 4.5%. The input for sequencing was peripheral blood, taken on day 0 of MenACWY control vaccination. The receptors shown here come from an adult in good health. CDR3s include the opening cysteine and the closing phenylalanine or tryptophan. Each record gives: J gene, V gene, clone size, D gene, CDR3 protein, CDR3 DNA. The D gene is left open where the match is weak. Size is stated for part of the rows, as once, few or many counts, or as a class when the clone is expanded.

J: TRBJ1-5
V: TRBV25-1
size: -
D: TRBD1
CDR3: CASSASGQGDHQPQHF
DNA: TGTGCCAGCAGTGCTTCGGGACAGGGGGACCATCAGCCCCAGCATTTT

J: TRBJ1-5
V: TRBV6-5
size: once
D: -
CDR3: CASSYSGGYQPQHF
DNA: TGTGCCAGCAGTTACTCTGGCGGATATCAGCCCCAGCATTTT

J: TRBJ1-5
V: TRBV19
size: few
D: -
CDR3: CASSISSVFSNQPQHF
DNA: TGTGCCAGTAGTATATCCTCGGTTTTTAGCAATCAGCCCCAGCATTTT

J: TRBJ2-2
V: TRBV25-1
size: -
D: -
CDR3: CASTPSNTGELFF
DNA: TGTGCCAGCACTCCTAGTAACACCGGGGAGCTGTTTTTT

J: TRBJ1-4
V: TRBV7-8
size: -
D: TRBD1
CDR3: CASSPRTGRLFF
DNA: TGTGCCAGCAGCCCGCGGACAGGGAGGCTGTTTTTT

J: TRBJ2-5
V: TRBV5-1
size: -
D: -
CDR3: CASSSGTGREETQYF
DNA: TGCGCCAGCAGCTCAGGAACAGGGAGGGAAGAGACCCAGTACTTC

J: TRBJ1-1
V: TRBV6-4
size: -
D: -
CDR3: CASSAKTGGNTEAFF
DNA: TGTGCCAGCAGTGCCAAGACGGGCGGGAACACTGAAGCTTTCTTT

J: TRBJ2-1
V: TRBV5-5
size: -
D: TRBD2
CDR3: CASSLRTSGGANEQFF
DNA: TGTGCCAGCAGCTTGCGGACTAGCGGGGGGGCTAATGAGCAGTTCTTC

J: TRBJ2-1
V: TRBV4-1
size: -
D: -
CDR3: CASSQAPPGGEQFF
DNA: TGCGCCAGCAGCCAAGCCCCTCCTGGAGGCGAGCAGTTCTTC

J: TRBJ1-2
V: TRBV30
size: -
D: TRBD1
CDR3: CAWSVGQGNYGYTF
DNA: TGTGCCTGGAGTGTAGGACAGGGCAACTATGGCTACACCTTC

J: TRBJ2-3
V: TRBV7-9
size: -
D: TRBD1
CDR3: CASSSRTGTTDTQYF
DNA: TGTGCCAGCAGCTCAAGGACAGGTACCACAGATACGCAGTATTTT

J: TRBJ2-2
V: TRBV14
size: -
D: -
CDR3: CASSETVLTGELFF
DNA: TGTGCCAGCAGCGAGACAGTCCTCACCGGGGAGCTGTTTTTT

J: TRBJ2-2
V: TRBV13
size: -
D: TRBD2
CDR3: CASSPTKTSFDPPGELFF
DNA: TGTGCCAGCAGCCCAACAAAGACTAGCTTTGACCCTCCTGGGGAGCTGTTTTTT

J: TRBJ2-7
V: TRBV19
size: -
D: TRBD2
CDR3: CASSITSGSYEQYF
DNA: TGTGCCAGTAGTATTACTAGCGGGAGTTACGAGCAGTACTTC

J: TRBJ2-1
V: TRBV6-2/TRBV6-3
size: -
D: TRBD2
CDR3: CASSPLSGTVYNEQFF
DNA: TGTGCCAGCAGTCCATTAAGCGGGACTGTATACAATGAGCAGTTCTTC

J: TRBJ2-2
V: TRBV3-1/TRBV3-2
size: once
D: TRBD2
CDR3: CASAGSGTSNTGELFF
DNA: TGTGCCAGCGCAGGATCCGGGACTAGCAACACCGGGGAGCTGTTTTTT

J: TRBJ1-2
V: TRBV4-1
size: -
D: -
CDR3: CASSQDIFYATGYTF
DNA: TGCGCCAGCAGCCAAGATATATTCTATGCGACGGGCTACACCTTC

J: TRBJ1-4
V: TRBV15
size: -
D: -
CDR3: CATSRAAGATNEKLFF
DNA: TGTGCCACCAGCAGAGCTGCAGGCGCGACTAATGAAAAACTGTTTTTT

J: TRBJ2-5
V: TRBV7-9
size: -
D: TRBD2
CDR3: CASSAASGFQETQYF
DNA: TGTGCCAGCAGCGCCGCTAGCGGCTTCCAAGAGACCCAGTACTTC

J: TRBJ1-1
V: TRBV10-3
size: -
D: TRBD1
CDR3: CAITGQGLNTEAFF
DNA: TGTGCCATCACCGGACAGGGGCTGAACACTGAAGCTTTCTTT

J: TRBJ1-2
V: TRBV6-5
size: -
D: -
CDR3: CASRTHPNYGYTF
DNA: TGTGCCAGCAGAACACATCCAAACTATGGCTACACCTTC

J: TRBJ1-1
V: TRBV19
size: -
D: TRBD1
CDR3: CASSQTGRGTEAFF
DNA: TGTGCCAGTAGTCAGACAGGGAGGGGCACTGAAGCTTTCTTT

J: TRBJ1-1
V: TRBV13
size: -
D: -
CDR3: CASNTGGTNTEAFF
DNA: TGTGCCAGCAACACAGGAGGAACGAACACTGAAGCTTTCTTT

J: TRBJ1-1
V: TRBV6-5
size: -
D: -
CDR3: CASSYRAGPAREAFF
DNA: TGTGCCAGCAGCTACCGGGCGGGGCCGGCTCGAGAAGCTTTCTTT

J: TRBJ2-3
V: TRBV7-2
size: once
D: TRBD1
CDR3: CASSPPDRGWQYF
DNA: TGTGCCAGCAGCCCCCCCGACAGGGGGTGGCAGTATTTT

J: TRBJ2-5
V: TRBV3-1/TRBV3-2
size: -
D: TRBD2
CDR3: CASSQPHWLAGAQETQYF
DNA: TGTGCCAGCAGCCAACCACATTGGCTAGCGGGGGCCCAGGAGACCCAGTACTTC

J: TRBJ2-7
V: TRBV29-1
size: -
D: TRBD2
CDR3: CSVVTSGRAIPGSYEQYF
DNA: TGCAGCGTTGTTACTAGCGGGAGGGCCATACCTGGTTCCTACGAGCAGTACTTC

J: TRBJ2-7
V: TRBV27
size: -
D: -
CDR3: CASSHGLALYEQYF
DNA: TGTGCCAGCAGTCACGGACTGGCCCTCTACGAGCAGTACTTC

J: TRBJ1-1
V: TRBV27
size: once
D: -
CDR3: CASSLAHISLNTEAFF
DNA: TGTGCCAGCAGTTTAGCGCACATAAGTTTGAACACTGAAGCTTTCTTT

J: TRBJ2-5
V: TRBV5-8
size: once
D: TRBD1
CDR3: CASLGSTGAFVLQETQYF
DNA: TGTGCCAGCCTTGGCTCGACAGGGGCCTTTGTTTTGCAAGAGACCCAGTACTTC

J: TRBJ1-4
V: TRBV6-6
size: -
D: -
CDR3: CASSQGATNEKLFF
DNA: TGTGCCAGCAGTCAGGGTGCAACTAATGAAAAACTGTTTTTT

J: TRBJ1-2
V: TRBV7-8
size: once
D: TRBD1
CDR3: CASSPIKGAGYTF
DNA: TGTGCCAGCAGCCCTATCAAGGGGGCTGGCTACACCTTC

J: TRBJ1-1
V: TRBV10-1
size: -
D: TRBD1
CDR3: CASSAGTENTEAFF
DNA: TGCGCCAGCAGCGCCGGGACAGAGAACACTGAAGCTTTCTTT

J: TRBJ2-3
V: TRBV5-6
size: -
D: -
CDR3: CASSYVRTDTQYF
DNA: TGTGCCAGCAGCTACGTTCGTACAGATACGCAGTATTTT

J: TRBJ1-2
V: TRBV27
size: -
D: -
CDR3: CASRLMQGSYGYTF
DNA: TGTGCCAGCCGGCTGATGCAGGGGAGCTATGGCTACACCTTC

J: TRBJ1-4
V: TRBV11-2
size: -
D: TRBD1
CDR3: CASSTIRDRGNKREKLFF
DNA: TGTGCCAGCAGCACAATCCGGGACAGGGGAAATAAACGTGAAAAACTGTTTTTT

J: TRBJ1-2
V: TRBV2
size: -
D: -
CDR3: CASSDMINGNYGYTF
DNA: TGTGCCAGCAGTGACATGATAAATGGGAACTATGGCTACACCTTC

J: TRBJ2-7
V: TRBV27
size: -
D: -
CDR3: CASSLVGRAYEQYF
DNA: TGTGCCAGCAGTTTGGTGGGACGGGCCTACGAGCAGTACTTC

J: TRBJ2-2
V: TRBV24-1
size: -
D: -
CDR3: CATSDPLSWGGELFF
DNA: TGTGCCACCAGTGACCCCCTGAGTTGGGGCGGGGAGCTGTTTTTT

J: TRBJ1-4
V: TRBV15
size: -
D: -
CDR3: CATRDHEKLFF
DNA: TGTGCCACCAGAGATCATGAAAAACTGTTTTTT

J: TRBJ1-2
V: TRBV5-6
size: -
D: TRBD1
CDR3: CASSLETGGVSGYTF
DNA: TGTGCCAGCAGCTTGGAGACAGGGGGAGTTTCTGGCTACACCTTC

J: TRBJ1-1
V: TRBV6-6
size: -
D: TRBD1
CDR3: CASSYLDRDAFF
DNA: TGTGCCAGCAGTTACCTGGACAGGGACGCTTTCTTT

J: TRBJ2-1
V: TRBV5-4
size: -
D: TRBD2
CDR3: CASSVGLSQTGEQFF
DNA: TGTGCCAGCAGCGTGGGACTAAGCCAAACGGGTGAGCAGTTCTTC

J: TRBJ2-3
V: TRBV6-4
size: once
D: -
CDR3: CASSDSSLSSWRLDTDTQYF
DNA: TGTGCCAGCAGTGACTCGAGTCTTTCGAGTTGGAGGTTGGACACAGATACGCAGTATTTT

J: TRBJ1-1
V: TRBV15
size: -
D: TRBD1
CDR3: CATSSPGQGNTEAFF
DNA: TGTGCCACCAGCAGCCCGGGACAGGGAAACACTGAAGCTTTCTTT